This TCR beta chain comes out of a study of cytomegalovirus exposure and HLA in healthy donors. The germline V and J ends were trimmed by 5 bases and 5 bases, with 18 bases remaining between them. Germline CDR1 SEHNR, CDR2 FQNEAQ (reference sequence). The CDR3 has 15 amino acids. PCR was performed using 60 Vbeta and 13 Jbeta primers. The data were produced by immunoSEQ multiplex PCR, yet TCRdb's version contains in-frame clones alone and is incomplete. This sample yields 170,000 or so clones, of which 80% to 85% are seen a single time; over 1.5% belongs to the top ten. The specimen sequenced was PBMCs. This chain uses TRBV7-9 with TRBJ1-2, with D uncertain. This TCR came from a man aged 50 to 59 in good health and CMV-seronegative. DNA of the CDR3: TGTGCCAGCAGCGAAGCAAGGACGGGGATTTATGGCTACACCTTC. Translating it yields CASSEARTGIYGYTF.